The T cell receptor beta chain under discussion was sequenced for a study of beta chain features in type 1 diabetes. Study as a whole: Patients were similar to healthy donors in age and gender (as well as in cell yields).

On this clone: The antigen remains undetermined.

Expressed TCRB transcripts got sequenced, as all isolated RNA was reverse transcribed. About 4 million reads per sample were averaged for naive, central memory and regulatory samples. The method was immunoSEQ multiplex PCR; TCRdb's version includes in-frame clones alone and lacks a portion of them. In the table there are 50,000 or so clones, roughly 39% of which are singletons. Study-wide findings and caveats: The study found moderately but significantly shorter TCRB CDR3s in all four CD4+ subsets of Type 1 diabetes patients. Overrepresentation of cells with high TCR expression could result from cDNA sequencing.

Averaging approximately 0.11 L, one heparinised blood draw came from each individual donor. This CDR3 contains 14 residues. Germline V lookup: CDR1 MNHEY, CDR2 SMNVEV (reference sequence). Trimming pared 2 bases from V and 4 bases from J, leaving 11 bases between. The sample taken for sequencing was Tregs from blood. The clonotype originates from a man under 40 with type 1 diabetes. The chain recombines TRBV27 with TRBJ2-5; the D gene is possibly TRBD2 (5 bases). The CDR3 sequence: CASSLGRGLETQYF. The CDR3 DNA follows: TGTGCCAGCAGTTTAGGACGCGGGCTAGAGACCCAGTACTTC.